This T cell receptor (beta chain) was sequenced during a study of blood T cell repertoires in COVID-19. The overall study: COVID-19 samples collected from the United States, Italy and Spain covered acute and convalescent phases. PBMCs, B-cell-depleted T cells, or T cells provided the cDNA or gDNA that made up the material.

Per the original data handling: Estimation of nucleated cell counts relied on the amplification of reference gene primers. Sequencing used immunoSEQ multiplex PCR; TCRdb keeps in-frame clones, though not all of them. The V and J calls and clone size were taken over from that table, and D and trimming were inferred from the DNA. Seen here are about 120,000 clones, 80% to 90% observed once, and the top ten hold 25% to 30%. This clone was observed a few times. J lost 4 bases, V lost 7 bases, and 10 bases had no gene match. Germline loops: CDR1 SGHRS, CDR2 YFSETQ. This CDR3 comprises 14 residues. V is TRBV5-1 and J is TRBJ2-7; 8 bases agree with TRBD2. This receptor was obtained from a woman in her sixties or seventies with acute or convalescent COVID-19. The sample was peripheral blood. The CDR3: CASQSGGPRYEQYF. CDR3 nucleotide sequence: TGCGCCAGCCAGTCGGGGGGGCCAAGGTACGAGCAGTACTTC.